One sample yielded the 2 T cell receptor beta chains listed below, sequenced in a study of OX40 agonist ivuxolimab in advanced cancers. Profiled with immunoSEQ multiplex PCR; TCRdb holds only in-frame clones, not every one. The sample carries 100,000 or so clones, 90% recorded once. The sample in question was CD4+ or CD8+ T cells sorted from blood, obtained in a trial of the OX40 agonist ivuxolimab. These receptor sequences come from an adult with an advanced solid tumor such as melanoma, head and neck, liver or kidney cancer.

V usage is TRBV5-6 and J usage is TRBJ1-2; TRBD1 aligns across 8 bases. V lost 6 bases to trimming and J lost 7 bases; unmatched junction nucleotides: 8. The CDR3 is 13 residues long. Germline CDR1 and CDR2: SGHDT and YYEEEE. CDR3 sequence: CASTLTGEAGYTF. Here the CDR3 DNA reads TGTGCCAGCACCCTGACAGGGGAGGCTGGCTACACCTTC.

This chain links TRBV4-2 with TRBJ1-4, with D possibly being TRBD1 (6 bases). CDR1 is LGHNA and CDR2 is YNFKEQ in the germline V gene. V gave up 0 bases and J gave up 0 bases, with 14 bases separating them. The CDR3 runs 18 residues. In nucleotides, the CDR3 is TGTGCCAGCAGCCAAGAGCGAGGGACAATCTCAACTAATGAAAAACTGTTTTTT. Translating it yields CASSQERGTISTNEKLFF.